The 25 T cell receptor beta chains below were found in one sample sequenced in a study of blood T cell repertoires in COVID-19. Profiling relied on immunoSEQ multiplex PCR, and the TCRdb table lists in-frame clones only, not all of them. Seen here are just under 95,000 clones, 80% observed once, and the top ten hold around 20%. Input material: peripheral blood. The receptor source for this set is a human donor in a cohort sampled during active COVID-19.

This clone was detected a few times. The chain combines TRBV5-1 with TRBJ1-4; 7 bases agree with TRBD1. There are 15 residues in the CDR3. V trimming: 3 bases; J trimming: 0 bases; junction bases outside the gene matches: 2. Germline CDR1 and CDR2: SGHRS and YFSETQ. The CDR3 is CASSWTGATNEKLFF. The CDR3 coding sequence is TGCGCCAGCAGCTGGACAGGTGCAACTAATGAAAAACTGTTTTTT. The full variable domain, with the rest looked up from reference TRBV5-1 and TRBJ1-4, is KAGVTQTPRYLIKTRGQQVTLSCSPISGHRSVSWYQQTPGQGLQFLFEYFSETQRNKGNFPGRFSGRQFSNSRSEMNVSTLELGDSALYLCASSWTGATNEKLFFGSGTQLSVL.

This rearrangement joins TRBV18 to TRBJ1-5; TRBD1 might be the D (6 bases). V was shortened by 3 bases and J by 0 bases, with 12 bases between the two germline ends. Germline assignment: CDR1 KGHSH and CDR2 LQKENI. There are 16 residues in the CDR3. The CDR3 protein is CASSPGQPYSNQPQHF. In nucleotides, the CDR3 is TGTGCCAGCTCACCCGGACAGCCTTATAGCAATCAGCCCCAGCATTTT.

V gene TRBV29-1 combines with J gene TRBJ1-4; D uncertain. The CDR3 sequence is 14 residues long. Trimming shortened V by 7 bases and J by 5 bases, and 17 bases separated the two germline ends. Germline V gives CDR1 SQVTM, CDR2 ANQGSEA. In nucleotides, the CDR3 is TGCAGCGAATTAGGACTGGAGAGCAATGAAAAACTGTTTTTT. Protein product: CSELGLESNEKLFF.

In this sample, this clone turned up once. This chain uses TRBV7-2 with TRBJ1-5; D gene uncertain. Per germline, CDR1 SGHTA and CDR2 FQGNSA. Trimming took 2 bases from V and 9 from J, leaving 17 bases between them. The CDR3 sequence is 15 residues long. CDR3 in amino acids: CASSLNSGQPLPQHF. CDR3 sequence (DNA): TGTGCCAGCAGCTTAAATAGCGGTCAGCCCTTGCCCCAGCATTTT.

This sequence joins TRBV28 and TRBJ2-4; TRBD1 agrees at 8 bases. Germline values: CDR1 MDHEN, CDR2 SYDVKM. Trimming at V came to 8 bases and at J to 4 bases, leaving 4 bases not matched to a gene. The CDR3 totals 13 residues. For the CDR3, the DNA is TGTGCCAGCCTGGACAGGGAGAAAAACATTCAGTACTTC. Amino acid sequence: CASLDREKNIQYF.

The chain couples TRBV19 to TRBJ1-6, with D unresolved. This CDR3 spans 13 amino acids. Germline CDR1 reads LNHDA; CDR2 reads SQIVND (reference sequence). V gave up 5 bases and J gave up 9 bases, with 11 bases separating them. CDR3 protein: CASSGLRGSPLHF. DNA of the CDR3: TGTGCCAGTAGTGGTCTTCGAGGTTCACCCCTCCACTTT.

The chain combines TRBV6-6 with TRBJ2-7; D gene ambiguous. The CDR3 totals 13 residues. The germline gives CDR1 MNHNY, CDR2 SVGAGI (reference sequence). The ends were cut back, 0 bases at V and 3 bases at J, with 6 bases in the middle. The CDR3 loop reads CASSYSAGYEQYF. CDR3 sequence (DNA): TGTGCCAGCAGTTACTCCGCCGGCTACGAGCAGTACTTC.

Here the CDR3 DNA reads TGTGCCTGCCTTTCGGACAGAACCTACGAGCAGTACTTC. Its translation is CACLSDRTYEQYF. V and J are TRBV30 and TRBJ2-7, with TRBD1 as a possible D gene (6 bases). Germline assignment: CDR1 GTSNPN and CDR2 SVGIG (reference sequence). Trimming took off 6 bases at V and 2 bases at J, with 14 bases between the two ends. The CDR3 spans 13 residues.

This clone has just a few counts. The CDR3 is CASSQTHRGANEQYF. The CDR3 nucleotides are TGCGCCAGCAGCCAAACTCACAGGGGAGCTAACGAGCAGTACTTC. V and J are TRBV4-1 and TRBJ2-7; 7 bases align to TRBD1. This CDR3 is 15 amino acids long. With V trimmed by 2 bases and J by 5 bases, 9 bases remained unmatched. Germline V CDR1 and CDR2: MGHRA, YSYEKL.

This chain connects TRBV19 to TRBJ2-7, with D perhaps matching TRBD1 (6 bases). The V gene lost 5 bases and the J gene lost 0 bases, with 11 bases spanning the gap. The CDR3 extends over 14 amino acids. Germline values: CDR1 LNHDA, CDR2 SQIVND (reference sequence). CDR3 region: CASSPPDSSYEQYF. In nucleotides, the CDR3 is TGTGCCAGTAGTCCCCCGGACAGCTCCTACGAGCAGTACTTC.

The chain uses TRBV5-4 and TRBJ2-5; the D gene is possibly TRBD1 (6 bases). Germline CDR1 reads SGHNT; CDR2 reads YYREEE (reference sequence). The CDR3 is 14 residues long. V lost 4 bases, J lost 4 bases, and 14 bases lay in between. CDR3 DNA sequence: TGTGCCAGCAGCCCCGAACAGGGCTCAGAGACCCAGTACTTC. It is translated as CASSPEQGSETQYF.

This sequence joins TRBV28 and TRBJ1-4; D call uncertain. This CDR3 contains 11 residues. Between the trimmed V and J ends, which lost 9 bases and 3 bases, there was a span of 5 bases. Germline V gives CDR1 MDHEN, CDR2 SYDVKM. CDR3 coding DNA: TGTGCCAGTCTTTCTAATGAAAAACTGTTTTTT. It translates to CASLSNEKLFF.

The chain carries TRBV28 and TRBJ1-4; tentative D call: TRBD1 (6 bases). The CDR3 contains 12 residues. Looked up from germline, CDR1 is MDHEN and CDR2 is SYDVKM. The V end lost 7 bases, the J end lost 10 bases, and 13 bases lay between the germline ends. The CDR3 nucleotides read TGTGCCAGCACCAGGGGTCGGGGAAAACTGTTTTTT. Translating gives CASTRGRGKLFF. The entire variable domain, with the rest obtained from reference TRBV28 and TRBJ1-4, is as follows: DVKVTQSSRYLVKRTGEKVFLECVQDMDHENMFWYRQDPGLGLRLIYFSYDVKMKEKGDIPEGYSVSREKKERFSLILESASTNQTSMYLCASTRGRGKLFFGSGTQLSVL.

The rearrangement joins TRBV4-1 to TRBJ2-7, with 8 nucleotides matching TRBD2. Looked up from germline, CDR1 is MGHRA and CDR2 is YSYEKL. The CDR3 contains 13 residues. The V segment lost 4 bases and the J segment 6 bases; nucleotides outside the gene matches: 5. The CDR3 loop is CASSRRGTSEQYF. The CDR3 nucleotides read TGCGCCAGCAGCCGGCGCGGGACTAGCGAGCAGTACTTC.

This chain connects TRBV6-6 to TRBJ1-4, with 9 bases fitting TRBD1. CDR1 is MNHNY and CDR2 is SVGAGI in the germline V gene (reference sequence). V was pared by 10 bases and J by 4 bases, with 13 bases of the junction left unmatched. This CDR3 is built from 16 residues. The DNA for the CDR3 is TGTGCCACCCTTGGGGGACAGGGACGTGGTAATGAAAAACTGTTTTTT. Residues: CATLGGQGRGNEKLFF.

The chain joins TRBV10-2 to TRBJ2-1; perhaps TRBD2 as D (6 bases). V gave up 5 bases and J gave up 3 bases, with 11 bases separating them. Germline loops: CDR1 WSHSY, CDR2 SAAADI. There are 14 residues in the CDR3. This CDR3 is CASSPGLIYNEQFF. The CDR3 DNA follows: TGCGCCAGCAGTCCCGGACTAATCTACAATGAGCAGTTCTTC.

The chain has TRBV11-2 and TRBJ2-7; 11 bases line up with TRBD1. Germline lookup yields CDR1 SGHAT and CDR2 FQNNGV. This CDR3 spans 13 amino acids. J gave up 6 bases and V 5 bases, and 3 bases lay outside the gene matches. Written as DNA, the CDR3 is TGTGCCAGCAGCCGGGACAGGGGGGGCGAGCAGTACTTC. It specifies CASSRDRGGEQYF.

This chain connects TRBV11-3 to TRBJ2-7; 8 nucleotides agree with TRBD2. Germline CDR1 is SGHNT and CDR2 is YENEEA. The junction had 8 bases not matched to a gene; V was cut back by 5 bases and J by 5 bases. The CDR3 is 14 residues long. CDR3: CASSRAGLVDEQYF. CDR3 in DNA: TGTGCCAGCAGCCGAGCGGGACTAGTTGACGAGCAGTACTTC.

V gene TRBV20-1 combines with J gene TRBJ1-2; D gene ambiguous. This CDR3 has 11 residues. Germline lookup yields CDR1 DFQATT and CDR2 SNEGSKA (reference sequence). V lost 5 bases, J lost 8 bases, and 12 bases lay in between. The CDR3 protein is CSASNSIGYTF. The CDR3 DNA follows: TGCAGTGCTTCCAACTCGATAGGCTACACCTTC.

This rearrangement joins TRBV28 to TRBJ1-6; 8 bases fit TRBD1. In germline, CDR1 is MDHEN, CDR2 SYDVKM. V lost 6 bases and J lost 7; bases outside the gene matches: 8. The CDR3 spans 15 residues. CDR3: CASRPQGASNSPLHF. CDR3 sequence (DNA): TGTGCCAGCAGACCCCAGGGGGCATCAAATTCACCCCTCCACTTT.

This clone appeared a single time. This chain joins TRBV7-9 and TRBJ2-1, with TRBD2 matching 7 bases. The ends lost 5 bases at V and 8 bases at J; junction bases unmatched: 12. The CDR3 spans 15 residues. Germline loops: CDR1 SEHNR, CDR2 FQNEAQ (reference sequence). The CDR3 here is CASSQTLSGDDEQFF. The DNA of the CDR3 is TGTGCCAGCAGCCAAACCCTCAGCGGGGACGATGAGCAGTTCTTC. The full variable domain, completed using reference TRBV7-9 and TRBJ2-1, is DTGVSQNPRHKITKRGQNVTFRCDPISEHNRLYWYRQTLGQGPEFLTYFQNEAQLEKSRLLSDRFSAERPKGSFSTLEIQRTEQGDSAMYLCASSQTLSGDDEQFFGPGTRLTVL.

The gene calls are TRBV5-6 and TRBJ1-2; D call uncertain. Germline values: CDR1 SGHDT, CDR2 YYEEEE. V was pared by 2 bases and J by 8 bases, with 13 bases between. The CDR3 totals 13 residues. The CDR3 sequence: CASSFGGSGGYTF. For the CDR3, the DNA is TGTGCCAGCAGCTTCGGAGGGTCGGGGGGCTACACCTTC.

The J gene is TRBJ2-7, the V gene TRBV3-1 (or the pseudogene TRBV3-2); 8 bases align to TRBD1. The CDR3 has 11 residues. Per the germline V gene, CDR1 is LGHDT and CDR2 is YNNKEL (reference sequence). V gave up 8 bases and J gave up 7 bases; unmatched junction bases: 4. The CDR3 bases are TGTGCCAGCGGACAGGGAAGAGAGCAGTACTTC. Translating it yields CASGQGREQYF.

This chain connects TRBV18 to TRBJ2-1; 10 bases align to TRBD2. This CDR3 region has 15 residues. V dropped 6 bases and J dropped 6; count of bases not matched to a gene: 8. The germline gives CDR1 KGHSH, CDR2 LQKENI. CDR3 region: CASSQLAGISNEQFF. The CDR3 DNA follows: TGTGCCAGCTCCCAACTAGCGGGAATAAGCAATGAGCAGTTCTTC.

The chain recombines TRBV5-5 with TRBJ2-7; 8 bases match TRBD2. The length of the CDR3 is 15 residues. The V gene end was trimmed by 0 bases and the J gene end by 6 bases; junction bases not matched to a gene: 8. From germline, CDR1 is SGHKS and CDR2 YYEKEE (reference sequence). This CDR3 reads CASSLAGTRDSEQYF. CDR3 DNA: TGTGCCAGCAGCTTGGCCGGGACTAGGGACTCCGAGCAGTACTTC.